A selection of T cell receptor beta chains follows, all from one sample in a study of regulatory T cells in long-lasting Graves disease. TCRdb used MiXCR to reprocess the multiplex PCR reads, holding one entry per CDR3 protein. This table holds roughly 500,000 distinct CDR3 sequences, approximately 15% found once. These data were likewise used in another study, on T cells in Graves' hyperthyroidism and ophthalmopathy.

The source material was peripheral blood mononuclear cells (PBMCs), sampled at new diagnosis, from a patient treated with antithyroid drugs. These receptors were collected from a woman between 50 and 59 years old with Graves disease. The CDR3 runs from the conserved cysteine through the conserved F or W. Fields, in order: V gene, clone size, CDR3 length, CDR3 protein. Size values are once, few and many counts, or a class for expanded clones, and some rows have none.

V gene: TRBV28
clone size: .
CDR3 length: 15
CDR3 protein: CASSLGDFRQNIQYF

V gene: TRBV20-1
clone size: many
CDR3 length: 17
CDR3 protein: CSAAGTSGRAGYNEQFF

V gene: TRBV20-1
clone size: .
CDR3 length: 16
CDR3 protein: CSASGRGDPYNSPLHF

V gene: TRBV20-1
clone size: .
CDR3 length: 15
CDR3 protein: CSAQSSGMISGELFF

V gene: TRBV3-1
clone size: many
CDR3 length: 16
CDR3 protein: CASSHEPTGARTEAFF

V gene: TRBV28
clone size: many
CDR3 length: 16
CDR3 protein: CASSVSGQEISYEQYF

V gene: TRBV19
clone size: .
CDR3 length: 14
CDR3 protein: CASSMEGNQETQYF

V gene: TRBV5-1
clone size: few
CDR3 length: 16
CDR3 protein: CASSLSLAGGTDERFF

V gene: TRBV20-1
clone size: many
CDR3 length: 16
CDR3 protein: CSAGLAGRGNTGELFF

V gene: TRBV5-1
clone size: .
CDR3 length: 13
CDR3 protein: CASRETGGYEQYF

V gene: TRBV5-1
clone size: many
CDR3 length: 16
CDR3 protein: CASSRTGDSGFYGYTF

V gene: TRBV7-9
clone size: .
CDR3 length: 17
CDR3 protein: CASSLAPGQGSNYGYTF

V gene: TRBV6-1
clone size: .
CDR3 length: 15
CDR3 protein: CASSEGQGRTDTQYF

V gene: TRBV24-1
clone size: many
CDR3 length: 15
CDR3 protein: CATAGGPSNTGELFF

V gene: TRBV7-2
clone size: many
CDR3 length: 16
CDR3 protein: CASSLGLAGVGDTQYF

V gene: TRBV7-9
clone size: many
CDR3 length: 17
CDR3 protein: CASSPLPGTSQSYEQYF

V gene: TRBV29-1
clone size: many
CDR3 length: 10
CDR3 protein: CSVVRGEQYF

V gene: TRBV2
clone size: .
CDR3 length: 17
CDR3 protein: CASSVPKRGANTGELFF

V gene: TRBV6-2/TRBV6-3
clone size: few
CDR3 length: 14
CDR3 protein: CASSENKPAPEAFF

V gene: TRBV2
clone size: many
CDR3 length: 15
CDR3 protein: CASKRGQGRANVLTF

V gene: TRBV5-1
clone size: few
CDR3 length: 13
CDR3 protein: CASSLGQSYQAFF

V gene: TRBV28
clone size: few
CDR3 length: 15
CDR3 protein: CASSLTTGGSQPQHF

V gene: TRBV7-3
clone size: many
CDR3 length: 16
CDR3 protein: CASSSRDGSSYNEQFF

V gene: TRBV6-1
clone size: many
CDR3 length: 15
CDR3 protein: CASSPGQGHNYGYTF

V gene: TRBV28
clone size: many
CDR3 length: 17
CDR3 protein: CASSSSFRDRRKETQYF

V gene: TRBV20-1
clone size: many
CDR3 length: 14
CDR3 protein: CSARGTSATYEQYF

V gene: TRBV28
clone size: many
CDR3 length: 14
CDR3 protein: CASSPPLGADTQYF

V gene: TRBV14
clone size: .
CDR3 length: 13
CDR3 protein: CASSQSVGKTQYF

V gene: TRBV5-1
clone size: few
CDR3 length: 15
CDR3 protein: CASSDGTSGYNEQFF

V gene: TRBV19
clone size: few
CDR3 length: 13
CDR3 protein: CASRTRQGRTQYF

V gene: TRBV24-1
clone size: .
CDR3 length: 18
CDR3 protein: CATSGGASGSTSTDTQYF

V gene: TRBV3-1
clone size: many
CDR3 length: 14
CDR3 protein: CASSQGGAAYEQYF

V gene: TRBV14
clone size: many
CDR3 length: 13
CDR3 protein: CASKQHNTGELFF

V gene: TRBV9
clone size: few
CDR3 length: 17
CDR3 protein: CASSVVPDAGGTDTQYF

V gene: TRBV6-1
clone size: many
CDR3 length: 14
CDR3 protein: CASSPLRGTTEQYF

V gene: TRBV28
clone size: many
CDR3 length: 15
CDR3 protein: CASRTTGVNTGELFF

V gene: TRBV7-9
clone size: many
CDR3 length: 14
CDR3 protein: CASSFQGARDEQYF

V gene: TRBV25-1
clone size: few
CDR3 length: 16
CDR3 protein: CASTPGTGFGTDTQYF

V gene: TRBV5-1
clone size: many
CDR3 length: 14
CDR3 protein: CASSLGTGEEKLFF

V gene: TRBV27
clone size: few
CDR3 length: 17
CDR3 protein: CASSLELAGINTGELFF

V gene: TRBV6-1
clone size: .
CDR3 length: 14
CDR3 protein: CASRALAGALKQFF

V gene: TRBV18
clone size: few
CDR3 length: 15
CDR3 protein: CASSPPEGGYNEQFF

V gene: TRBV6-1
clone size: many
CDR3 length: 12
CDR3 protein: CASSHRGDTQYF

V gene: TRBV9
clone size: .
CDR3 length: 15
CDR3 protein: CASSERDRGLEEQYF

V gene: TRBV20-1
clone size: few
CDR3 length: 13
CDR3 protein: CSASISVNQPQHF

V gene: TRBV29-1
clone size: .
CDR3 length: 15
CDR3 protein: CSILGVGGANEKLFF

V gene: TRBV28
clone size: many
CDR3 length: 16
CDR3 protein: CASSAGSQVLNTEAFF

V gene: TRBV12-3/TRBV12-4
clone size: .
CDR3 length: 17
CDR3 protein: CASSLAGGGALSDEQYF

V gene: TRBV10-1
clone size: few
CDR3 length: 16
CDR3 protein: CASSQVRQGTGNEQFF

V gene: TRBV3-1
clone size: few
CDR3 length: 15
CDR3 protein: CASSEAGRAGETQYF